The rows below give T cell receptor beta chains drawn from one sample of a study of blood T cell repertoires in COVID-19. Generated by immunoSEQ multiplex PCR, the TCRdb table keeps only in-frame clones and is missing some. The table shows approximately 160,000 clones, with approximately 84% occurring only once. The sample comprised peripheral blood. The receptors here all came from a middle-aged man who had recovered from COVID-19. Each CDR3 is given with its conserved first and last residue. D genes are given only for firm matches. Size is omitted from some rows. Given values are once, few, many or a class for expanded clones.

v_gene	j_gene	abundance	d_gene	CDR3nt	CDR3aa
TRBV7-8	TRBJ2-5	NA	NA	TGTGCCAGCAGCTTAGGTGGGGGGTCCTATCAGGAGACCCAGTACTTC	CASSLGGGSYQETQYF
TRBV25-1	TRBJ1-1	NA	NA	TGTGCCAGCAGTAGGCGGTTAGGAATGAACACTGAAGCTTTCTTT	CASSRRLGMNTEAFF
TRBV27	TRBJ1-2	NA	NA	TGTGCCAGCAGTTCGGGGTACGGCTACACCTTC	CASSSGYGYTF
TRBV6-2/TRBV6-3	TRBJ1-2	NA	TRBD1	TGTGCCAGCAGTCCGGGACAGGACTATGGCTACACCTTC	CASSPGQDYGYTF
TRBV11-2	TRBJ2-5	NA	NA	TGTGCCAGCAGTAGTGGTATCGGGACCCAGTACTTC	CASSSGIGTQYF
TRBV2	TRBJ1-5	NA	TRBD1	TGTGCCAGCAGTCGGACAGGGGAGGGTCAGCCCCAGCATTTT	CASSRTGEGQPQHF
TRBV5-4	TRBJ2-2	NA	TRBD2	TGTGCCAGCAGCCGCTGGGGGGGGTCCACCGGGGAGCTGTTTTTT	CASSRWGGSTGELFF
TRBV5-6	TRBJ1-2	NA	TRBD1	TGTGCCAGCAGCCCTCGAATACAGGGGATGAGTGGCTACACCTTC	CASSPRIQGMSGYTF
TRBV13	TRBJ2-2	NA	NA	TGTGCCAGCAGCCCGCAAGGGGGGAACACCGGGGAGCTGTTTTTT	CASSPQGGNTGELFF
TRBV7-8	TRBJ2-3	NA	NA	TGTGCCAGCAGCTTAGCGAGGGTCAGCACAGATACGCAGTATTTT	CASSLARVSTDTQYF
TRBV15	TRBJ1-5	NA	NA	TGTGCCACCAGCAGAGATGGAATAGGGGCCCACCATTTT	CATSRDGIGAHHF
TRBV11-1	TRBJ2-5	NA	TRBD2	TGTGCCAGCAGCGCCAGCGGGGACCTCCAAGAGACCCAGTACTTC	CASSASGDLQETQYF
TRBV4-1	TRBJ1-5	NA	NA	TGCGCCAGCAGCCAAGCCCAGGGGCCCCGTCAGCCCCAGCATTTT	CASSQAQGPRQPQHF
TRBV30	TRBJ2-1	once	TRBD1	TGTGCCTGGGGTAATCCGGGACAGGGCTTTAATGAGCAGTTCTTC	CAWGNPGQGFNEQFF
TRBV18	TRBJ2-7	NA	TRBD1	TGTGCCAGCTCACCACAACAGGGGGGCTCCTACGAGCAGTACTTC	CASSPQQGGSYEQYF
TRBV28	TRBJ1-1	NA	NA	TGTGCCAGCAGTGTCGACAGGAACACTGAAGCTTTCTTT	CASSVDRNTEAFF
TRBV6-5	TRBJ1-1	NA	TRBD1	TGTGCCAGCAGCCGGGACAGTCGAGGCACTGAAGCTTTCTTT	CASSRDSRGTEAFF
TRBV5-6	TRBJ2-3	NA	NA	TGTGCCAGCAGCTTGGGGCACCGCACAGATACGCAGTATTTT	CASSLGHRTDTQYF
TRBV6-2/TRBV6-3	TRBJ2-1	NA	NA	TGTGCCAGCAGTTTCGGGGTTGAGCAGTTCTTC	CASSFGVEQFF
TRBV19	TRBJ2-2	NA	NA	TGTGCCAGTAGTCAAGGGGGTTCCGGGGAGCTGTTTTTT	CASSQGGSGELFF
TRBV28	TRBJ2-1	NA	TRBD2	TGTGCCAGCAGTTTCACCCGGACTAGCGGGTCTTATGAGCAGTTCTTC	CASSFTRTSGSYEQFF
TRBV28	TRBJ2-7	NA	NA	TGTGCCAGCAGCCTCCCTCAAGGGGGCGAGCAGTACTTC	CASSLPQGGEQYF
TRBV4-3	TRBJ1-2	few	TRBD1	TGCGCCAGCAGCTCGCAGGGGGCCCTCGGCTACACCTTC	CASSSQGALGYTF
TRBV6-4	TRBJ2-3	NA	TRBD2	TGTGCCAGCAGTGGGGTAGCGGGAGGTGCAGATACGCAGTATTTT	CASSGVAGGADTQYF
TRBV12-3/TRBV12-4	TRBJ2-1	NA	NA	TGTGCCAGCACCCCGGACAGTTACAATGAGCAGTTCTTC	CASTPDSYNEQFF
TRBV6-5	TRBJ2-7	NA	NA	TGTGCCAGCAGGATAAGCGGGCTCCCCTTCGAGCAGTACTTC	CASRISGLPFEQYF
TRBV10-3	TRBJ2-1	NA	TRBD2	TGTGCCATCAGCACGGGAACTAGCGGGGGGTTAGGTGTTGGGGAGCAGTTCTTC	CAISTGTSGGLGVGEQFF
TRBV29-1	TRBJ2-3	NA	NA	TGCAGCGCCGAGAACTTGGACAAAAGCACAGATACGCAGTATTTT	CSAENLDKSTDTQYF
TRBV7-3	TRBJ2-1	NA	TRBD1	TGTGCCAGCAGCTTAGGTGGGACAGGGGGCAATGAGCAGTTCTTC	CASSLGGTGGNEQFF
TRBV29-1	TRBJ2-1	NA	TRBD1	TGCAGCGTTGAGAGACAGGGGGTCTACAATGAGCAGTTCTTC	CSVERQGVYNEQFF
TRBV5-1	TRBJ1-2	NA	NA	TGCGCCAGCAGCCTCTCGGGGTCCGAAGGAGGCTACACCTTC	CASSLSGSEGGYTF
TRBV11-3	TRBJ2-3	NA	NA	TGTGCCAGCAGTCTCAGCCGGGACTCCGGTTATTTT	CASSLSRDSGYF
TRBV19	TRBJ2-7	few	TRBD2	TGTGCCAGTAGGCTACGCGGGGGAGCGGGATCCGACGAGCAGTACTTC	CASRLRGGAGSDEQYF
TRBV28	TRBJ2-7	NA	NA	TGTGCCAGCAGTTTATTTGTCTCGGGGATCGACGAGCAGTACTTC	CASSLFVSGIDEQYF
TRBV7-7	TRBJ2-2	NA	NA	TGTGCTAGCAGCTTAACCAGGGCACCGAACACCGGGGAGCTGTTTTTT	CASSLTRAPNTGELFF
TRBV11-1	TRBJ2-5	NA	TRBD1	TGTGCCAGCAGCTTTGGGACAGAGAAGATGTCCCAGTACTTC	CASSFGTEKMSQYF
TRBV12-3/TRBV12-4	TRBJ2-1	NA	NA	TGTGCCAGCGGGCAAGGTGAGCAGTTCTTC	CASGQGEQFF
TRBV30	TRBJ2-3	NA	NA	TGTGCCTGGAGTTTAGGAGAGGGAGCAGATACGCAGTATTTT	CAWSLGEGADTQYF
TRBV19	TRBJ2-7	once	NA	TGTGCCAGTCGTCGGGGGACTTCGGGCGAGCAGTACTTC	CASRRGTSGEQYF
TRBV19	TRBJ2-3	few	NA	TGTGCCAGTAGTATATTTACGCCCGCCGGGACAGATACGCAGTATTTT	CASSIFTPAGTDTQYF
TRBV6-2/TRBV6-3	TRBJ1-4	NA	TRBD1	TGTGCCAGCAGTTTGACAGGGACTTATGAAAAACTGTTTTTT	CASSLTGTYEKLFF
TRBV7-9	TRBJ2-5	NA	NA	TGTGCCAGCAGCTTAAATTCAGGCATCCCGCAAGAGACCCAGTACTTC	CASSLNSGIPQETQYF
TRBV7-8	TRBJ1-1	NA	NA	TGTGCCAGCAGCCGGCAGGGGAACACTGAAGCTTTCTTT	CASSRQGNTEAFF
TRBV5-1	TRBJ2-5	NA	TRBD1	TGCGCCAGCAGCTTGCGTGGTCGGCAGGGGGCGGCGGAGACCCAGTACTTC	CASSLRGRQGAAETQYF
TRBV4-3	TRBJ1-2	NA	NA	TGCGCCAGCAGCCAAGGGGAGGGGCTCTATGGCTACACCTTC	CASSQGEGLYGYTF
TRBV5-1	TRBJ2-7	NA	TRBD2	TGCGCCAGCAGCTTGGGAGGACTAGGAATGGTCGAGCAGTACTTC	CASSLGGLGMVEQYF
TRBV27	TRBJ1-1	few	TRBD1	TGTGCCAGCAGTTTATCACAGGGGCTACTTATGAACACTGAAGCTTTCTTT	CASSLSQGLLMNTEAFF
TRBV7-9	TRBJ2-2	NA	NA	TGTGCCAGCAGCTCACCAGGTTATCAAAACACCGGGGAGCTGTTTTTT	CASSSPGYQNTGELFF
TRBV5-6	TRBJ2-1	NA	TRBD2	TGTGCCAGCAATTCGGGACTAGCGGGATACAATGAGCAGTTCTTC	CASNSGLAGYNEQFF
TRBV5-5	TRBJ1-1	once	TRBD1	TGTGCCAGCAGCCGATCAATGGACAGGCTGAACACTGAAGCTTTCTTT	CASSRSMDRLNTEAFF
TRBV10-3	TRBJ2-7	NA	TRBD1	TGTGCCATCAGACAGGGGGCCCACGAGCAGTACTTC	CAIRQGAHEQYF
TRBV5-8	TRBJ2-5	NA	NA	TGTGCCAGCAGCTTGGCCGGCAGGGAACCTGGAGAGACCCAGTACTTC	CASSLAGREPGETQYF
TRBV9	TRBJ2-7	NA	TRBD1	TGTGCCAGCAGCGTAGGGACAGGGGCGATTGGGGAGCAGTACTTC	CASSVGTGAIGEQYF
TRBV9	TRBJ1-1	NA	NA	TGTGCCAGCAGCGCCAACGTAGCGGCGAACACTGAAGCTTTCTTT	CASSANVAANTEAFF
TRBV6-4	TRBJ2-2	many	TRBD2	TGTGCCAGCAGTAGCGGGGACACCGGGGAGCTGTTTTTT	CASSSGDTGELFF